A single sample gave rise to the 23 T cell receptor beta chains below, sequenced in a study of blood T cell repertoires in COVID-19. This table comes from immunoSEQ multiplex PCR, and its TCRdb copy is limited to in-frame clones, with some not included. The sample has roughly 220,000 clones; roughly 83% are singletons. The sequencing sample was made of PBMCs or T cells enriched from blood (not recorded which). The source is a woman aged 40 to 49 with acute COVID-19.

This rearrangement joins TRBV24-1 to TRBJ2-5; 13 positions agree with TRBD2. Germline V lookup: CDR1 KGHDR, CDR2 SFDVKD. V shed 4 bases, J shed 3 bases, and the junction held 4 bases outside the gene matches. This CDR3 region has 16 residues. The DNA of the CDR3 is TGTGCCACCAGTGACTGGGGACTAGCGGGGAAAGAGACCCAGTACTTC. This gives the protein CATSDWGLAGKETQYF.

The J gene is TRBJ1-2, the V gene TRBV25-1, with TRBD1 as a possible D gene (6 bases). This CDR3 has 13 amino acids. V was trimmed by 6 bases and J by 6 bases, leaving 14 bases between them. Per germline, CDR1 MGHDK and CDR2 SYGVNS. The CDR3 sequence is CASRDTRQDGYTF. DNA for the CDR3: TGTGCCAGCAGAGATACTAGACAGGATGGCTACACCTTC.

The chain joins TRBV11-2 to TRBJ2-1; D possibly corresponds to TRBD2 (7 bases). With 5 bases removed from V and 2 bases from J, the gap between germline ends came to 16 bases. Germline V gives CDR1 SGHAT, CDR2 FQNNGV. This CDR3 has 16 residues. CDR3 sequence reads: CASSRLGAGAYNEQFF. CDR3 nucleotides: TGTGCCAGCAGCCGCCTGGGGGCGGGGGCCTACAATGAGCAGTTCTTC.

The rearrangement uses TRBV15 and TRBJ2-7; TRBD2 might be the D (5 bases). V was cut by 0 bases and J by 3 bases, with 12 bases left in between. The CDR3 is 15 amino acids. Germline V CDR1 and CDR2: LNHNV, YYDKDF (reference sequence). The CDR3: CATSRDYGLNYEQYF. As DNA, the CDR3 is TGTGCCACCAGCAGAGATTACGGACTGAACTACGAGCAGTACTTC.

The V call is TRBV2, the J call TRBJ1-4; TRBD1 matches 7 bases. J was trimmed by 6 bases and V by 6 bases; bases with no gene match: 4. Germline CDR1 SNHLY, CDR2 FYNNEI. The CDR3 extends over 13 amino acids. CDR3 in DNA: TGTGCCAGCAGACAGGGGCAGTATGAAAAACTGTTTTTT. It is translated as CASRQGQYEKLFF.

The chain combines TRBV5-5 with TRBJ1-1; D might be TRBD1 (6 bases). Trimming removed 3 bases from V and 4 bases from J, with 16 bases in between. The CDR3 has 15 amino acids. From germline, CDR1 is SGHKS and CDR2 YYEKEE (reference sequence). The CDR3 DNA reads as TGTGCCAGCAGCTCTCTACAGGGTCAAGGCACTGAAGCTTTCTTT. It encodes CASSSLQGQGTEAFF.

The chain recombines TRBV7-2 with TRBJ2-7, with TRBD2 matching 16 bases. The ends lost 7 bases at V and 3 bases at J; junction bases unmatched: 3. Germline V CDR1 and CDR2: SGHTA, FQGNSA. The CDR3 runs 15 residues. The chain's CDR3 is CASKGLAGGFYEQYF. CDR3 nucleotides: TGTGCCAGCAAGGGACTAGCGGGAGGGTTCTACGAGCAGTACTTC.

This chain uses TRBV20-1 with TRBJ1-2; D remains ambiguous. Germline V CDR1 and CDR2: DFQATT, SNEGSKA (reference sequence). The CDR3 is 9 amino acids. In DNA, the CDR3 is TGCACCGGAGGTCCTGGCTACACCTTC. Translation gives CTGGPGYTF.

The genes are TRBV2 and TRBJ2-1; D gene ambiguous. The V gene's germline CDR1 is SNHLY and CDR2 FYNNEI. The CDR3 contains 12 residues. Trimming pared 4 bases from V and 7 bases from J, leaving 8 bases between. The CDR3, as DNA: TGTGCCAGCAGTGCCTACTTAAATGAGCAGTTCTTC. Protein sequence: CASSAYLNEQFF.

This clone was counted once. The rearrangement uses TRBV6-5 and TRBJ2-7; perhaps TRBD2 as D (5 bases). Trimming stripped 2 bases from V and 2 bases from J, with 10 bases between. The CDR3 has 14 residues. CDR1 and CDR2 from the germline V gene are MNHEY and SVGAGI. This CDR3 is CASSYARGAYEQYF. The CDR3 DNA reads TGTGCCAGCAGTTACGCCCGGGGAGCCTACGAGCAGTACTTC.

The chain uses TRBV3-1 (or the pseudogene TRBV3-2) and TRBJ2-1, with a tentative D call TRBD2 (6 bases). In germline, CDR1 is LGHDT, CDR2 YNNKEL (reference sequence). This CDR3 contains 15 residues. V lost 4 bases to trimming and J lost 3 bases, with 13 bases between them. The CDR3 region is CASSRDFDFYNEQFF. In DNA, the CDR3 is TGTGCCAGCAGCCGGGACTTTGATTTCTACAATGAGCAGTTCTTC.

The V and J genes are TRBV11-2 and TRBJ2-3; 7 positions match TRBD2. This CDR3 contains 16 residues. The V gene end was trimmed by 0 bases and the J gene end by 2 bases; junction bases not matched to a gene: 5. Germline assignment: CDR1 SGHAT and CDR2 FQNNGV. This chain's CDR3 is CASSLDLAATTDTQYF. CDR3 coding DNA: TGTGCCAGCAGCTTAGATCTAGCGGCCACCACAGATACGCAGTATTTT.

This rearrangement joins TRBV4-3 to TRBJ1-3; D is ambiguous. Trimming took off 1 base at V and 0 bases at J, with 7 bases between the two ends. The CDR3 has 15 residues. CDR1 is LGHNA, CDR2 YSLEER, per germline. The CDR3 here is CASSQGQASGNTIYF. CDR3 DNA: TGCGCCAGCAGCCAAGGTCAAGCCTCTGGAAACACCATATATTTT.

CDR3 residues: CASSQDSGANVLTF. CDR3 coding DNA: TGTGCCAGCAGCCAGGATTCTGGGGCCAACGTCCTGACTTTC. The gene calls are TRBV7-9 and TRBJ2-6; D not certain. The CDR3 is made up of 14 amino acids. The germline V and J ends were trimmed by 5 bases and 1 base, with 6 bases remaining between them. CDR1 SEHNR and CDR2 FQNEAQ come from the germline V gene (reference sequence).

The chain couples TRBV3-1 (or the pseudogene TRBV3-2) to TRBJ1-6; TRBD1 matches 9 bases. Germline V gene lookup returns CDR1 LGHDT and CDR2 YNNKEL (reference sequence). The CDR3 has 15 residues. The V gene end was trimmed by 1 base and the J gene end by 5 bases; junction bases not matched to a gene: 0. The CDR3 is CASSQGTGDNSPLHF. CDR3 DNA: TGTGCCAGCAGCCAAGGGACAGGGGATAATTCACCCCTCCACTTT.

The count of this clone is one. This chain joins TRBV5-1 and TRBJ2-3; the match to TRBD1 covers 9 bases. The CDR3 consists of 14 residues. Germline CDR1 and CDR2: SGHRS and YFSETQ. The J segment lost 1 base and the V segment lost 6 bases, leaving 3 bases of the junction unmatched. As DNA, the CDR3 is TGCGCCAGCAACCGGGACAGGGGCACAGATACGCAGTATTTT. Translated: CASNRDRGTDTQYF.

The genes are TRBV30 and TRBJ2-3, with D possibly matching TRBD2 (6 bases). The CDR3 loop spans 13 amino acids. Trimming removed 8 bases at V and 4 bases at J, with 16 bases between. Germline CDR1 GTSNPN, CDR2 SVGIG (reference sequence). Here the CDR3 DNA reads TGTGCCGCAGTCCCGGGAGTAGCAGATACGCAGTATTTT. Amino acids: CAAVPGVADTQYF. Complete variable domain (other parts from reference TRBV30 and TRBJ2-3): SQTIHQWPATLVQPVGSPLSLECTVEGTSNPNLYWYRQAAGRGLQLLFYSVGIGQISSEVPQNLSASRPQDRQFILSSKKLLLSDSGFYLCAAVPGVADTQYFGPGTRLTVL.

This chain uses TRBV6-5 with TRBJ1-4, with D perhaps matching TRBD1 (6 bases). Looked up from germline, CDR1 is MNHEY and CDR2 is SVGAGI. The CDR3 runs to 14 residues. Trimming left V 5 bases short and J 7 bases short, with 14 bases between. The CDR3 DNA is TGTGCCAGCAGTCCTCAAAGAGGGGGTGAAAAACTGTTTTTT. Amino acid sequence: CASSPQRGGEKLFF.

The chain uses TRBV28 and TRBJ1-1; D gene ambiguous. The CDR3 is 13 residues long. Germline lookup yields CDR1 MDHEN and CDR2 SYDVKM. V dropped 2 bases and J dropped 4 bases, with 8 bases sitting between them. DNA of the CDR3: TGTGCCAGCAGTTTAGAGGGAACCACTGAAGCTTTCTTT. Protein: CASSLEGTTEAFF. The full variable domain, in which reference TRBV28 and TRBJ1-1 provide the parts outside the CDR3, is DVKVTQSSRYLVKRTGEKVFLECVQDMDHENMFWYRQDPGLGLRLIYFSYDVKMKEKGDIPEGYSVSREKKERFSLILESASTNQTSMYLCASSLEGTTEAFFGQGTRLTVV.

V and J are TRBV9 and TRBJ2-1, with 7 nucleotides matching TRBD2. Trimming at V came to 1 base and at J to 4 bases, leaving 5 bases not matched to a gene. Germline V gene data show CDR1 as SGDLS and CDR2 as YYNGEE. The CDR3 has 15 residues. The CDR3 bases are TGTGCCAGCAGCGTAAGGGCTAGCGGTTACAATGAGCAGTTCTTC. This sequence encodes CASSVRASGYNEQFF.

Details on this clone: One junction end does not reproduce the germline sequence, and a read error may be involved. V gene TRBV7-2 combines with J gene TRBJ2-1, with 9 bases lining up with TRBD2. The CDR3 is 14 residues long. Germline V gives CDR1 SGHTA, CDR2 FQGNSA. CDR3 nucleotides: TGTGCCAGCAGCTTAGTCGGTAGCGGGGGACCACTGCTCTTC. Protein sequence: CASSLVGSGGPLLF. The variable domain in full, with the rest retrieved from reference TRBV7-2 and TRBJ2-1, is GAGVSQSPSNKVTEKGKDVELRCDPISGHTALYWYRQSLGQGLEFLIYFQGNSAPDKSGLPSDRFSAERTGGSVSTLTIQRTQQEDSAVYLCASSLVGSGGPLLFGPGTRLTVL.

V usage is TRBV4-2 and J usage is TRBJ1-1; no clear D gene. This CDR3 contains 16 residues. V was trimmed by 4 bases and J by 0 bases, leaving 15 bases between them. In germline, CDR1 is LGHNA, CDR2 YNFKEQ. CDR3 nucleotide sequence: TGTGCCAGCAGCCTCGGAGGAGGAGGACTGAACACTGAAGCTTTCTTT. It specifies CASSLGGGGLNTEAFF.

This sequence joins TRBV28 and TRBJ2-5; 8 bases line up with TRBD1. Germline values: CDR1 MDHEN, CDR2 SYDVKM. This CDR3 has 15 residues. V trimming: 6 bases; J trimming: 5 bases; junction bases outside the gene matches: 11. The CDR3 DNA sequence: TGTGCCAGCAGGCCGAACAGGGGGAAGTGGGAGACCCAGTACTTC. This encodes CASRPNRGKWETQYF.